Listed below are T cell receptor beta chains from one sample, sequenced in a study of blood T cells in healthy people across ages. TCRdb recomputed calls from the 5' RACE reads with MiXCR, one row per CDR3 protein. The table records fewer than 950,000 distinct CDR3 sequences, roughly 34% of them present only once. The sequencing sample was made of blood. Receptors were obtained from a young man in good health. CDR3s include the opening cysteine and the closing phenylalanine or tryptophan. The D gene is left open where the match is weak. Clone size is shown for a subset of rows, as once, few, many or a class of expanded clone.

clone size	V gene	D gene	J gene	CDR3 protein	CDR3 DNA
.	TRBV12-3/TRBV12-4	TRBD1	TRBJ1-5	CASSLVCGGGGQPQHF	TGTGCCAGCAGTTTAGTATGCGGAGGGGGCGGTCAGCCCCAGCATTTT
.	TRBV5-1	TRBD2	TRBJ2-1	CASSAQAGGPSNEQFF	TGCGCCAGCAGCGCCCAAGCGGGGGGGCCCTCAAATGAGCAGTTCTTC
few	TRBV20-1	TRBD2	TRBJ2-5	CSARGARGAQETQYF	TGCAGTGCTAGAGGGGCGCGGGGGGCCCAAGAGACCCAGTACTTC
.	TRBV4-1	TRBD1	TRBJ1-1	CASSQSTDRVGTEAFF	TGCGCCAGCAGCCAGAGTACGGACAGGGTTGGCACTGAAGCTTTCTTT
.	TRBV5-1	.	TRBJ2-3	CASSFRQATTDTQYF	TGCGCCAGCAGCTTTCGACAGGCAACCACAGATACGCAGTATTTT
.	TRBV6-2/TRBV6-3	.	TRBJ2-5	CASSYSPTGGIQETQYF	TGTGCCAGCAGTTACTCTCCGACAGGCGGAATACAAGAGACCCAGTACTTC
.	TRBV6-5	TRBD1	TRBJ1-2	CASSYSTGGHGYTF	TGTGCCAGCAGTTACTCGACAGGGGGACATGGCTACACCTTC
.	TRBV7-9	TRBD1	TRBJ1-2	CASTMVGGLIYGYTF	TGTGCCAGCACAATGGTAGGGGGCCTTATCTATGGCTACACCTTC
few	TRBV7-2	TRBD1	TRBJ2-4	CASSTPTGAKNIQYF	TGTGCCAGCAGCACCCCGACAGGGGCCAAAAACATTCAGTACTTC
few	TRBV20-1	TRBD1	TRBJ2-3	CSARVLGGPDTQYF	TGCAGTGCTAGGGTGCTAGGGGGCCCAGATACGCAGTATTTT
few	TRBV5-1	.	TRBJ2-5	CASSLYRGGETQYF	TGCGCCAGCAGCCTATACAGGGGAGGGGAGACCCAGTACTTC
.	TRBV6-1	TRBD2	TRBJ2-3	CASSGPPGLDTDTQYF	TGTGCCAGCAGTGGGCCCCCGGGACTAGACACAGATACGCAGTATTTT
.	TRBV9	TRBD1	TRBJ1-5	CASSATGASSNQPQHF	TGTGCCAGCAGCGCTACAGGGGCCAGCAGCAATCAGCCCCAGCATTTT
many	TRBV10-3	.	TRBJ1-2	CAISDGGSYGYTF	TGTGCCATCAGTGATGGGGGGTCTTATGGCTACACCTTC
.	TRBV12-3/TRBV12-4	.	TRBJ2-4	CASSSSDWDIQYF	TGTGCCAGCAGTTCTAGTGATTGGGACATTCAGTACTTC
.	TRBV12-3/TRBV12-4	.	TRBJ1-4	CASSSNVNRMNEKLFF	TGTGCCAGCAGCAGCAACGTGAATCGTATGAATGAAAAACTGTTTTTT
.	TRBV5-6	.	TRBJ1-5	CASSIQGKGNQPQHF	TGTGCCAGCAGTATACAGGGTAAAGGCAATCAGCCCCAGCATTTT
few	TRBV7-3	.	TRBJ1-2	CASSRKTAILSGYTF	TGTGCCAGCAGCCGGAAGACAGCCATCCTTTCGGGCTACACCTTC
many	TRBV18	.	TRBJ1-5	CASSRTYDQPQHF	TGTGCCAGCTCACGGACCTATGATCAGCCCCAGCATTTT
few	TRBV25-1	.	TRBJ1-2	CASSEGRARGYTF	TGTGCCAGCAGTGAAGGTAGGGCTAGAGGCTACACCTTC
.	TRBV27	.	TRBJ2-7	CASSPITGTYEQYF	TGTGCCAGCAGCCCCATAACAGGGACCTACGAGCAGTACTTC
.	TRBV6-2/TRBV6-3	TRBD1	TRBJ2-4	CASSTPGTGENIQYF	TGTGCCAGCAGTACCCCCGGGACAGGGGAAAACATTCAGTACTTC
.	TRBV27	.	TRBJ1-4	CASSFIGQHNEKLFF	TGTGCCAGCAGTTTTATAGGACAGCATAATGAAAAACTGTTTTTT
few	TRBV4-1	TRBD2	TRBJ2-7	CASSPSGTTFYEQYF	TGCGCCAGCAGCCCATCCGGGACTACCTTCTACGAGCAGTACTTC
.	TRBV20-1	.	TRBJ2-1	CSACADNEQFF	TGCAGTGCCTGTGCTGACAATGAGCAGTTCTTC
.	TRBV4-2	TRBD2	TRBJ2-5	CASSQLSGGVHQETQYF	TGTGCCAGCAGCCAACTCTCTGGGGGGGTGCACCAAGAGACCCAGTACTTC
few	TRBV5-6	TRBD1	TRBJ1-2	CASSLPTGGDGYTF	TGTGCCAGCAGCTTGCCAACAGGGGGTGATGGCTACACCTTC
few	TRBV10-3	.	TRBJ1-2	CAISESRDGYTF	TGTGCCATCAGTGAGTCAAGGGACGGCTACACCTTC
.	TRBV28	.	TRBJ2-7	CASFHLFRDSSSSYEQYF	TGTGCCAGCTTCCACCTCTTCCGGGACTCATCTAGCTCCTACGAGCAGTACTTC
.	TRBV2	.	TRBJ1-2	CASSQGLGGGYGYTF	TGTGCCAGCAGCCAAGGACTGGGTGGAGGCTATGGCTACACCTTC
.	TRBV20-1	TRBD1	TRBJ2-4	CSASVYRDREKGDIQYF	TGCAGTGCTAGCGTCTACCGGGACAGGGAAAAGGGAGACATTCAGTACTTC
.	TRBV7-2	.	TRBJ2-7	CASSQNWGAKHSYEQYF	TGTGCCAGCAGCCAGAATTGGGGGGCGAAACACTCCTACGAGCAGTACTTC
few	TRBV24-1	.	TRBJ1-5	CATSDRARISNQPQHF	TGTGCCACCAGTGATCGGGCAAGGATTAGCAATCAGCCCCAGCATTTT
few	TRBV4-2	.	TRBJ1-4	CASSQLSEKLFF	TGTGCCAGCAGCCAACTTTCAGAGAAGCTGTTTTTT
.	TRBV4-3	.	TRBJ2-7	CAGSQMVSSYNEQYF	TGCGCCGGCAGCCAAATGGTGAGCTCCTACAATGAGCAGTACTTC
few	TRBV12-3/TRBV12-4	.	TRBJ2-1	CASSFTRAYPSYNEQFF	TGTGCCAGCAGTTTCACCCGAGCTTACCCCTCCTACAATGAGCAGTTCTTC
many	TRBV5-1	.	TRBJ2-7	CASSLASGFGEQYF	TGCGCCAGCAGCTTGGCCTCTGGGTTCGGGGAGCAGTACTTC
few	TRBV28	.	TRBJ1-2	CASGGNGYTF	TGTGCCAGCGGGGGAAATGGCTACACCTTC
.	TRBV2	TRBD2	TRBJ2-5	CASRERTSGESEQYF	TGTGCCAGCAGAGAACGGACTAGCGGGGAGTCGGAGCAGTACTTC
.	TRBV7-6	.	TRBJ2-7	CASSLSSDRPYEQYF	TGTGCCAGCAGCTTAAGCAGTGACCGCCCCTACGAGCAGTACTTC
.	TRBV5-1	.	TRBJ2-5	CASSLEGGGRDLVGTQYF	TGCGCCAGCAGCTTGGAAGGCGGAGGCAGAGACCTAGTTGGGACCCAGTACTTC
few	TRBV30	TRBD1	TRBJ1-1	CAWNRGGLNTEAFF	TGTGCCTGGAACAGGGGGGGTCTGAACACTGAAGCTTTCTTT
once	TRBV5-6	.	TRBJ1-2	CASSLDRGRGYTF	TGCGCCAGCAGCTTGGATCGGGGACGTGGCTACACCTTC
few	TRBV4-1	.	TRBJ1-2	CASSQDPPDNGGWVYGYTF	TGCGCCAGCAGCCAAGATCCCCCCGACAACGGGGGATGGGTCTATGGCTACACCTTC
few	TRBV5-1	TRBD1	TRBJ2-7	CASSTLTGDAYEQYF	TGCGCCAGCAGCACTCTCACAGGGGACGCCTACGAGCAGTACTTC